Sequencing of this T cell receptor beta chain was carried out in a study of blood T cell repertoires in COVID-19. Study-wide context: There were acute and convalescent COVID-19 samples, and they came from the United States, Italy and Spain. PBMCs, B-cell-depleted T cells, or T cells were the source of the cDNA or gDNA that made up the material.

Per the authors' pipeline: Counts of nucleated cells, estimated from reference gene primer amplification, were obtained. Generated by immunoSEQ multiplex PCR, the TCRdb table keeps only in-frame clones and is missing some. Clonal size and the V and J genes are those of that table, whereas D and trimming came from the DNA. Counted here are 100,000 to 150,000 clones, 65% to 80% occurring once; the ten biggest clones make up roughly 2.6%. Germline V gene sequence: CDR1 MDHEN, CDR2 SYDVKM. This CDR3 has 12 residues. Trimming took 7 bases from V and 1 from J, leaving 5 bases between them. The sequence derives from a man between 45 and 60 years old with acute or convalescent COVID-19. The rearrangement joins TRBV28 to TRBJ1-3; no firm D call. Material: peripheral blood. CDR3 sequence (DNA): TGTGCCAGCAAGAGTTCTGGAAACACCATATATTTT. Translated, it gives CASKSSGNTIYF.